These 8 T cell receptor beta chains were sequenced from one sample in a study of a mutant IDH1 vaccine in newly diagnosed glioma. Repertoires were generated with immunoSEQ multiplex PCR, while TCRdb's copy carries only in-frame clones and drops some. The data contain tens of thousands of clones, 60% to 85% of them singletons. Time point noted: baseline, week 1 (first vaccination visit). Treatment denoted: pre-vaccination baseline after standard-of-care therapy. The specimen comprised PBMCs, sampled from a glioma patient treated with radiotherapy, temozolomide or both. The receptors stem from a woman aged 40 to 49 with glioma.

The rearrangement uses TRBV5-1 and TRBJ2-3, with 8 bases fitting TRBD2. V dropped 5 bases and J dropped 4; count of bases not matched to a gene: 12. CDR1 and CDR2 from the germline V gene are SGHRS and YFSETQ. CDR3 length equals 16 residues. The CDR3 reads CASRITGTSSADTQYF. Written as DNA, the CDR3 is TGCGCCAGCAGGATCACCGGGACTAGTTCGGCAGATACGCAGTATTTT.

The chain combines TRBV2 with TRBJ1-4, with a possible D match to TRBD1 (5 bases). The CDR3 contains 15 residues. Trimming left V 9 bases short and J 8 bases short, with 22 bases between. Germline V gives CDR1 SNHLY, CDR2 FYNNEI. The CDR3 spells CASAGQAREGEKLFF. CDR3 DNA: TGTGCCAGTGCCGGGCAGGCGCGTGAGGGGGAAAAACTGTTTTTT.

This chain connects TRBV10-1 to TRBJ2-1; 11 nucleotides agree with TRBD2. The V segment lost 5 bases and the J segment 3 bases; nucleotides outside the gene matches: 3. Germline V CDR1 and CDR2: WNHNN, SYGVQD (reference sequence). The CDR3 loop spans 15 amino acids. CDR3 sequence: CASSSSGGSYNEQFF. DNA of the CDR3: TGCGCCAGCAGTTCTAGCGGGGGGAGCTACAATGAGCAGTTCTTC.

V usage is TRBV7-8 and J usage is TRBJ2-6; 13 positions agree with TRBD2. Germline CDR1 SGHVS, CDR2 FQNEAQ. The CDR3 contains 19 residues. V was clipped by 4 bases and J by 1 base; unmatched bases: 7. The CDR3 sequence: CASSSRLAGGVSGANVLTF. The CDR3 region has the DNA TGTGCCAGCAGCTCCCGACTAGCGGGGGGAGTATCTGGGGCCAACGTCCTGACTTTC.

The rearrangement joins TRBV5-1 to TRBJ2-1; D is ambiguous. The V end was cut by 9 bases, the J end by 9 bases, with 16 bases between. Germline CDR1 reads SGHRS; CDR2 reads YFSETQ. The CDR3 contains 12 residues. The DNA of the CDR3 is TGCGCCAACCAGACACTCACCCCTGAGCAGTTCTTC. Its translation is CANQTLTPEQFF.

This chain connects TRBV7-6 to TRBJ2-7; D remains ambiguous. The germline V gene encodes CDR1 SGHVS and CDR2 FNYEAQ. The ends were cut back, 5 bases at V and 0 bases at J, with 5 bases in the middle. There are 12 residues in the CDR3. The CDR3 coding sequence is TGTGCCAGCAGCCGGAGCTCCTACGAGCAGTACTTC. Its protein is CASSRSSYEQYF.

The chain is built from TRBV18 and TRBJ1-1; tentatively, D is TRBD1 (5 bases). Germline loops: CDR1 KGHSH, CDR2 LQKENI. V was cut by 3 bases and J by 7 bases, with 15 bases left in between. The CDR3 consists of 14 residues. CDR3 nucleotides: TGTGCCAGCTCACCCTTGGGACCGCCGAGTGAAGCTTTCTTT. It translates to CASSPLGPPSEAFF. The variable domain in full, completed from reference TRBV18 and TRBJ1-1, reads NAGVMQNPRHLVRRRGQEARLRCSPMKGHSHVYWYRQLPEEGLKFMVYLQKENIIDESGMPKERFSAEFPKEGPSILRIQQVVRGDSAAYFCASSPLGPPSEAFFGQGTRLTVV.

The genes are TRBV30 and TRBJ1-2; TRBD1 matches at 7 bases. J lost 2 bases, V lost 1 base, and 13 bases had no gene match. The CDR3 has 17 amino acids. Germline-derived CDR1 and CDR2 are GTSNPN and SVGIG (reference sequence). The DNA for the CDR3 is TGTGCCTGGAGTGCCCCGGACAGGACGCCCTTCAACTATGGCTACACCTTC. Translated: CAWSAPDRTPFNYGYTF.